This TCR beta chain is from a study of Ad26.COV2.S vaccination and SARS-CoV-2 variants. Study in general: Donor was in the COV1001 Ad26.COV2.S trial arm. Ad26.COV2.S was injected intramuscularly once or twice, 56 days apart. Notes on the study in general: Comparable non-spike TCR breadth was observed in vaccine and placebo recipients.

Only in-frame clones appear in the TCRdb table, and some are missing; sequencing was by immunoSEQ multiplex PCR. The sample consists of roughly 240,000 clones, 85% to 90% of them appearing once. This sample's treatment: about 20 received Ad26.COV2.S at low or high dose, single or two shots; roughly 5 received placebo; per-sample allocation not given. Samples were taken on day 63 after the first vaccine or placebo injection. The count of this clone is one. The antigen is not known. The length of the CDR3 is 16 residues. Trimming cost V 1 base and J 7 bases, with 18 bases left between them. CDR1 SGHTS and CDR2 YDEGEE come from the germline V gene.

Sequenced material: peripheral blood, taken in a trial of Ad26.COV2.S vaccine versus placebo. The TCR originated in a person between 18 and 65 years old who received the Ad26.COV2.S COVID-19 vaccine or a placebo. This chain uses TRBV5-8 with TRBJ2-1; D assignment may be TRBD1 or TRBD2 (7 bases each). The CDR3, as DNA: TGTGCCAGCAGCTTGCTCGGGGGGCAGGGGGAGAATGAGCAGTTCTTC. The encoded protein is CASSLLGGQGENEQFF.